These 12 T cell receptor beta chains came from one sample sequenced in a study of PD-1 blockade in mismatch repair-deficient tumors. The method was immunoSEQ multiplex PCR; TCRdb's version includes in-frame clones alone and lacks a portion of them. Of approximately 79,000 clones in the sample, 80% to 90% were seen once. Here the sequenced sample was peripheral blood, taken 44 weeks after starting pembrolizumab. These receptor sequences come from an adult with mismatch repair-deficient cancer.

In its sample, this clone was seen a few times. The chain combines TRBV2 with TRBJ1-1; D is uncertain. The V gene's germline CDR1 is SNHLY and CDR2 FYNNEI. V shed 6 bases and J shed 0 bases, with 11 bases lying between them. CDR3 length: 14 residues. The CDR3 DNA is TGTGCCAGCAGGTGGGCGGGATTGAACACTGAAGCTTTCTTT. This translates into CASRWAGLNTEAFF.

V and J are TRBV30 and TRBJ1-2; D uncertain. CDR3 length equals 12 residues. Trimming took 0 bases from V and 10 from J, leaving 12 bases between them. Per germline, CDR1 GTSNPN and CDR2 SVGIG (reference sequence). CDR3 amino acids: CAWSVPPGPYTF. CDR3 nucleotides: TGTGCCTGGAGTGTACCCCCAGGTCCCTACACCTTC.

The CDR3 region has the DNA TGTGCCAGCAGCTTTAGCTACAATGAGCAGTTCTTC. It is translated as CASSFSYNEQFF. This chain joins TRBV7-9 and TRBJ2-1; no definite D call. The germline V gene encodes CDR1 SEHNR and CDR2 FQNEAQ (reference sequence). There are 12 residues in the CDR3. Trimming cost V 3 bases and J 3 bases, with 3 bases left between them.

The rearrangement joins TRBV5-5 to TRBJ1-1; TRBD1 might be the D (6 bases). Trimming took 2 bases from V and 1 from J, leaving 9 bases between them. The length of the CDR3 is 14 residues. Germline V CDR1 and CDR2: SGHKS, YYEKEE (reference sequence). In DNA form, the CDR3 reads TGTGCCAGCAGCTTTCAGGGGCGGAACACTGAAGCTTTCTTT. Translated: CASSFQGRNTEAFF.

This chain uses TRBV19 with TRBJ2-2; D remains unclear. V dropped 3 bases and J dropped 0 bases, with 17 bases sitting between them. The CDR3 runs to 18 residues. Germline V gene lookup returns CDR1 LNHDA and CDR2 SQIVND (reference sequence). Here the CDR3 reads CASSIGRWFTSNTGELFF. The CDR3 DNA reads TGTGCCAGTAGTATTGGACGCTGGTTCACTTCGAACACCGGGGAGCTGTTTTTT.

In DNA, the CDR3 is TGTGCCAGCAGCCGAGTATCCCAAGGATACAATGAGCAGTTCTTC. Translated: CASSRVSQGYNEQFF. The chain uses TRBV7-3 and TRBJ2-1, with D unclear. Germline V gene sequence: CDR1 SGHTA, CDR2 FQGTGA. The CDR3 length is 15 residues. The V end was cut by 5 bases, the J end by 4 bases, with 15 bases between.

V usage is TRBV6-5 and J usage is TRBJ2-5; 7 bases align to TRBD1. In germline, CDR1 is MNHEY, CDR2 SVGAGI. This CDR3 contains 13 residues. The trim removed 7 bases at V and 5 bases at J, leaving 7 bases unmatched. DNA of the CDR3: TGTGCCAGCACCCCGACAGGGCGGGAGACCCAGTACTTC. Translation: CASTPTGRETQYF.

The CDR3 spells CAWSGGNSYQETQYF. The CDR3 DNA sequence: TGTGCCTGGAGCGGAGGGAACAGCTACCAAGAGACCCAGTACTTC. The J gene is TRBJ2-5, the V gene TRBV30, with D possibly matching TRBD2 (6 bases). The germline V gene encodes CDR1 GTSNPN and CDR2 SVGIG (reference sequence). The CDR3 covers 15 residues. The V gene lost 3 bases and the J gene lost 0 bases, with 14 bases spanning the gap.

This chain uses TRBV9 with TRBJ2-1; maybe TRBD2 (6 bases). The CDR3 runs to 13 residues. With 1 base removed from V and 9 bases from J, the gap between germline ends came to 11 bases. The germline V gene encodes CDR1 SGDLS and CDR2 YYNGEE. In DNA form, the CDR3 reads TGTGCCAGCAGCGTAAAGGCTAGCGCTGAGCAGTTCTTC. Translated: CASSVKASAEQFF.

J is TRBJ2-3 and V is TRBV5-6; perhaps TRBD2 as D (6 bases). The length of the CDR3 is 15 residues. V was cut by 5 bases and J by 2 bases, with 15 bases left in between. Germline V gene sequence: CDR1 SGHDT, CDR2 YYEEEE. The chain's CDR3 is CASRPVGGTTDTQYF. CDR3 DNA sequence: TGTGCCAGCAGGCCTGTTGGAGGGACCACAGATACGCAGTATTTT.

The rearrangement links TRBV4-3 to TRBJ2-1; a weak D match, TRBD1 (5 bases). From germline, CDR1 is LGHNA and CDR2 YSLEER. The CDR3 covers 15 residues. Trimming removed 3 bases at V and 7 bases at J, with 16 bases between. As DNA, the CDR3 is TGCGCCAGCAGCCAGGACCGCAGGGTGTCGAATGAGCAGTTCTTC. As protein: CASSQDRRVSNEQFF.

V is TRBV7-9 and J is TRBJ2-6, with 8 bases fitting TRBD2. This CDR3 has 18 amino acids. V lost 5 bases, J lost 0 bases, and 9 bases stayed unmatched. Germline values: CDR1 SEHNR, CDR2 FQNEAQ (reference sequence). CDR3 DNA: TGTGCCAGCAGCCCCCCTGGAGCGGGGGTCTCTGGGGCCAACGTCCTGACTTTC. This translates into CASSPPGAGVSGANVLTF.